One TCR beta chain is described in this entry. Its target is not known. The entry originates in a study of shared clonotypes between healthy human individuals. The CDR3 length is 15 residues. Deletions cut 4 bases from V and 0 bases from J, with 10 bases between. CDR1 and CDR2 (germline): SNHLY, FYNNEI. Whole-study findings and limits: A handful of donors showed sharing of around 5% of naive CD4 clonotypes.

The healthy adult donors were HIV-negative and reported no recent acute infections or vaccinations. Produced via immunoSEQ multiplex PCR; TCRdb's table is partial and in-frame only. Of about 120,000 clones listed, 55% to 70% were seen once; the top ten hold 24%. The TCR comes from a woman in her 30s in good health. The specimen was memory CD8+ T cells sorted from blood. As for subset: CD45RO+ cells pooled with CCR7-negative TemRA cells. The J gene is TRBJ1-3, the V gene TRBV2; no clear D. CDR3 in DNA: TGTGCCAGCAGTGGGAGAAAGGGCTCTGGAAACACCATATATTTT. Translated: CASSGRKGSGNTIYF.